One sample yielded the 22 T cell receptor beta chains listed below, sequenced in a study of T cell responses to AZD1222 COVID-19 vaccine. Sequenced by immunoSEQ multiplex PCR; TCRdb stores in-frame clones only, minus some. Here the sample spans roughly 150,000 clones, about 80% being singletons. Sequencing used peripheral blood, obtained on day 0 of AZD1222 vaccination. The receptors shown here come from an adult in good health.

The chain recombines TRBV10-2 with TRBJ1-1; possible D gene TRBD1, 5 bases. Trimming stripped 2 bases from V and 1 base from J, with 8 bases between. CDR3 length equals 14 residues. Per germline, CDR1 WSHSY and CDR2 SAAADI. CDR3 sequence reads: CASSERGTNTEAFF. As DNA, the CDR3 is TGCGCCAGCAGTGAGAGGGGTACGAACACTGAAGCTTTCTTT.

The chain couples TRBV5-4 to TRBJ2-7; 7 positions match TRBD1. The CDR3 consists of 14 residues. Germline lookup yields CDR1 SGHNT and CDR2 YYREEE (reference sequence). J was trimmed by 0 bases and V by 5 bases; bases with no gene match: 5. The CDR3 spells CASSWDSSSYEQYF. CDR3 nucleotides: TGTGCCAGCAGTTGGGACAGCAGCTCCTACGAGCAGTACTTC.

This rearrangement joins TRBV28 to TRBJ2-1; 8 bases are a match to TRBD1. Germline CDR1 is MDHEN and CDR2 is SYDVKM. This CDR3 has 17 amino acids. The ends lost 4 bases at V and 1 base at J; junction bases unmatched: 9. The CDR3 sequence: CASSSRQGYPSYNEQFF. In DNA form, the CDR3 reads TGTGCCAGCAGTTCCCGACAGGGGTACCCTTCCTACAATGAGCAGTTCTTC.

This clone was counted a single time. The rearrangement links TRBV28 to TRBJ1-2; tentatively, D is TRBD1 (5 bases). Per germline, CDR1 MDHEN and CDR2 SYDVKM. CDR3 length: 12 residues. The V and J ends lost 5 bases and 8 bases respectively, with 12 bases between them. The CDR3 nucleotides are TGTGCCAGCAGTGGCGACCGGGGGGGCTACACCTTC. The encoded protein is CASSGDRGGYTF.

This chain links TRBV4-2 with TRBJ1-2, with TRBD1 as a possible D gene (5 bases). Trimming cost V 3 bases and J 8 bases, with 16 bases left between them. CDR3 length equals 14 residues. Germline lookup yields CDR1 LGHNA and CDR2 YNFKEQ. The CDR3 sequence is CASSHGGDFEGYTF. CDR3 bases: TGTGCCAGCAGCCACGGGGGTGATTTTGAGGGCTACACCTTC.

The chain employs TRBV5-1 and TRBJ1-6; D gene unclear. Germline values: CDR1 SGHRS, CDR2 YFSETQ. Trimming pared 4 bases from V and 0 bases from J, leaving 8 bases between. The CDR3 is 15 residues long. Here the CDR3 reads CASSAASSYNSPLHF. As DNA, the CDR3 is TGCGCCAGCAGCGCTGCGAGCTCCTATAATTCACCCCTCCACTTT.

This clone was seen only a few times. This sequence joins TRBV18 and TRBJ1-1; TRBD1 matches at 8 bases. Germline CDR1 and CDR2: KGHSH and LQKENI. Trimming took 3 bases from V and 3 from J; bases not matched to a gene: 15. The CDR3 is 18 residues long. The CDR3 sequence: CASSPRTGRKEVDTEAFF. The CDR3 DNA is TGTGCCAGCTCACCCCGGACAGGGAGGAAAGAGGTGGACACTGAAGCTTTCTTT. The whole variable domain, remainder taken from reference TRBV18 and TRBJ1-1, is NAGVMQNPRHLVRRRGQEARLRCSPMKGHSHVYWYRQLPEEGLKFMVYLQKENIIDESGMPKERFSAEFPKEGPSILRIQQVVRGDSAAYFCASSPRTGRKEVDTEAFFGQGTRLTVV.

The chain joins TRBV9 to TRBJ1-6; D gene ambiguous. The CDR3 runs 15 residues. CDR1 is SGDLS and CDR2 is YYNGEE in the germline V gene. The V end lost 2 bases, the J end lost 7 bases, and 13 bases lay between the germline ends. The DNA of the CDR3 is TGTGCCAGCAGCGTGGGTGCAGAAATAAATTCACCCCTCCACTTT. Amino acids: CASSVGAEINSPLHF. Full variable domain (remainder filled in from reference TRBV9 and TRBJ1-6): DSGVTQTPKHLITATGQRVTLRCSPRSGDLSVYWYQQSLDQGLQFLIQYYNGEERAKGNILERFSAQQFPDLHSELNLSSLELGDSALYFCASSVGAEINSPLHFGNGTRLTVT.

The chain couples TRBV28 to TRBJ1-2; a possible D gene is TRBD1 (5 bases). With 3 bases removed from V and 7 bases from J, the gap between germline ends came to 21 bases. The CDR3 runs 16 residues. The germline gives CDR1 MDHEN, CDR2 SYDVKM. The CDR3 nucleotides read TGTGCCAGCAGTTTCCTCCCGGGACCTCGTGGGGGTGGCTACACCTTC. This translates into CASSFLPGPRGGGYTF.

The CDR3 loop reads CASRGGNYEQYF. CDR3 DNA: TGTGCCAGCAGGGGAGGGAACTACGAGCAGTACTTC. The genes are TRBV28 and TRBJ2-7, with TRBD2 matching 7 bases. This CDR3 has 12 residues. Germline CDR1 MDHEN, CDR2 SYDVKM. Germline trimming cut 6 bases from V and 3 bases from J; bases unmatched to any gene: 2.

The chain combines TRBV28 with TRBJ1-2, with D unclear. V lost 1 base to trimming and J lost 8 bases, with 14 bases between them. CDR3 size: 14 residues. The V gene's germline CDR1 is MDHEN and CDR2 SYDVKM. The CDR3 sequence is CASSLFKDPRGYTF. CDR3 DNA sequence: TGTGCCAGCAGTTTATTCAAAGACCCTAGGGGCTACACCTTC.

This clone appeared once. The chain employs TRBV5-1 and TRBJ1-4, with TRBD1 matching 8 bases. The V segment lost 0 bases and the J segment 6 bases; nucleotides outside the gene matches: 13. Germline V gene sequence: CDR1 SGHRS, CDR2 YFSETQ. This CDR3 has 18 residues. This CDR3 is CASSLGPGGPVGDEKLFF. As DNA, the CDR3 is TGCGCCAGCAGCTTGGGCCCAGGGGGCCCAGTGGGAGATGAAAAACTGTTTTTT.

The rearrangement uses TRBV19 and TRBJ1-1; D not certain. Per the germline V gene, CDR1 is LNHDA and CDR2 is SQIVND (reference sequence). The CDR3 spans 12 residues. V lost 5 bases and J lost 10, with 14 bases in between. The CDR3, as DNA: TGTGCCAGTAGTCAATCCCGGAGCTTAGCTTTCTTT. This sequence encodes CASSQSRSLAFF. Complete variable domain (other parts from reference TRBV19 and TRBJ1-1): DGGITQSPKYLFRKEGQNVTLSCEQNLNHDAMYWYRQDPGQGLRLIYYSQIVNDFQKGDIAEGYSVSREKKESFPLTVTSAQKNPTAFYLCASSQSRSLAFFGQGTRLTVV.

The chain combines TRBV7-8 with TRBJ2-2; D remains ambiguous. There are 15 residues in the CDR3. V lost 5 bases to trimming and J lost 3 bases, with 13 bases between them. The germline gives CDR1 SGHVS, CDR2 FQNEAQ. The CDR3 reads CASSVSGLYTGELFF. CDR3 nucleotide sequence: TGTGCCAGCAGCGTTTCAGGTTTATACACCGGGGAGCTGTTTTTT.

V and J are TRBV14 and TRBJ1-1; 8 bases are shared with TRBD1. CDR3 length: 13 amino acids. The germline V gene encodes CDR1 SGHDN and CDR2 FVKESK. V lost 7 bases, J lost 4 bases, and 5 bases stayed unmatched. The CDR3 region is CASTGTGGTEAFF. Here the CDR3 DNA reads TGTGCCAGCACCGGGACAGGTGGCACTGAAGCTTTCTTT.

This clone occurred a few times. The CDR3 region has the DNA TGTGCCAGCAGTGAGACAGGGAGAAACACCATATATTTT. Protein: CASSETGRNTIYF. This rearrangement joins TRBV2 to TRBJ1-3; TRBD1 matches 7 bases. V shed 3 bases, J shed 5 bases, and the junction held 1 base outside the gene matches. Germline loops: CDR1 SNHLY, CDR2 FYNNEI. This CDR3 comprises 13 residues.

This clone was picked up a small number of times. The J gene is TRBJ1-1, the V gene TRBV25-1, with D possibly matching TRBD1 (5 bases). The ends were cut back, 1 base at V and 7 bases at J, with 10 bases in the middle. Germline V gene data show CDR1 as MGHDK and CDR2 as SYGVNS. The CDR3 consists of 13 residues. CDR3 in amino acids: CASSEFGRGEAFF. CDR3 bases: TGTGCCAGCAGTGAATTCGGAAGGGGTGAAGCTTTCTTT.

The chain joins TRBV10-3 to TRBJ2-7; D is possibly TRBD1 or TRBD2 (5 bases each). Between the trimmed V and J ends, which lost 3 bases and 7 bases, there was a span of 10 bases. Germline assignment: CDR1 ENHRY and CDR2 SYGVKD. The CDR3 extends over 12 amino acids. The chain's CDR3 is CAISELGDEQYF. As DNA, the CDR3 is TGTGCCATCAGTGAACTGGGGGATGAGCAGTACTTC.

The chain combines TRBV28 with TRBJ2-7; D is tentatively TRBD1 or TRBD2 (5 bases each). This CDR3 is 17 amino acids long. The V end was cut by 8 bases, the J end by 3 bases, with 26 bases between. From germline, CDR1 is MDHEN and CDR2 SYDVKM. CDR3 in amino acids: CASFMGVRGRFYYEQYF. The CDR3 DNA is TGTGCCAGCTTTATGGGGGTCCGAGGACGGTTTTACTACGAGCAGTACTTC.

J is TRBJ2-3 and V is TRBV21-1; the table's D call, TRBD1, has no DNA check behind it. TRBV21-1 is a pseudogene. This CDR3 is 14 amino acids long. CDR3 sequence (DNA): TGTGCCAGCAGCAGTTACCAGGGGGCAGATACGCAGTATTTT. Its protein is CASSSYQGADTQYF.

The sample holds one count of this clone. The genes are TRBV6-1 and TRBJ2-2; either TRBD1 or TRBD2 may supply D (6 bases each). V was pared by 4 bases and J by 5 bases, with 17 bases between. Germline CDR1 is MNHNS and CDR2 is SASEGT. This CDR3 contains 16 residues. The CDR3 is CASSGKGGGGTGELFF. CDR3 nucleotides: TGTGCCAGCAGTGGAAAGGGGGGCGGTGGGACCGGGGAGCTGTTTTTT.

V gene TRBV5-1 combines with J gene TRBJ1-1; D may be TRBD1 (6 bases). The CDR3 runs to 13 residues. Germline-derived CDR1 and CDR2 are SGHRS and YFSETQ. The V end lost 7 bases, the J end lost 8 bases, and 18 bases lay between the germline ends. The CDR3 loop is CASSLQGGSEAFF. In DNA, the CDR3 is TGCGCCAGCTCTTTACAGGGTGGCTCGGAAGCTTTCTTT.